These T cell receptor beta chains were read from a single sample in a study of T cell responses to AZD1222 COVID-19 vaccine. TCRdb's copy holds only in-frame clones and misses some; the assay was immunoSEQ multiplex PCR. Of over 85,000 clones in the sample, roughly four fifths are singletons; the top ten hold 3.5% to 5%. The specimen comprised peripheral blood, sampled on day 0 of AZD1222 vaccination. The receptors were gathered from an adult in good health. CDR3s include the opening cysteine and the closing phenylalanine or tryptophan. The D gene is left open where the match is weak. Not all rows give a size; the values are once, few, many and, for expanded clones, a class.

V: TRBV24-1; D: TRBD1; J: TRBJ1-5; size: .; DNA: TGTGCCACCAGTGATATGACAGGGGGCGCCGACATTAGCAATCAGCCCCAGCATTTT; CDR3: CATSDMTGGADISNQPQHF
V: TRBV11-2; D: TRBD1; J: TRBJ1-1; size: .; DNA: TGTGCCAGCAGCTCAGGGACAGGGCCTGAAGCTTTCTTT; CDR3: CASSSGTGPEAFF
V: TRBV24-1; D: TRBD1; J: TRBJ2-1; size: .; DNA: TGTGCCACCAGTGAGGGGGGGACAGGGAGGAATGAGCAGTTCTTC; CDR3: CATSEGGTGRNEQFF
V: TRBV6-5; D: TRBD1; J: TRBJ1-2; size: .; DNA: TGTGCCAGCAGTCCGCCCAATGACAGGGGGGGTGGCTACACCTTC; CDR3: CASSPPNDRGGGYTF
V: TRBV24-1; D: .; J: TRBJ2-5; size: once; DNA: TGTGCCACCAGTGATTTGACGAAAGGGGACCAAGAGACCCAGTACTTC; CDR3: CATSDLTKGDQETQYF
V: TRBV4-1; D: .; J: TRBJ1-2; size: .; DNA: TGCGCCAGCAGCCAAGCCCGGGGCATAAGATCGAACTATGGCTACACCTTC; CDR3: CASSQARGIRSNYGYTF
V: TRBV5-8; D: .; J: TRBJ2-7; size: once; DNA: TGTGCCAGCAGCTACACTCGGGGGATCAGCCACGAGCAGTACTTC; CDR3: CASSYTRGISHEQYF
V: TRBV7-3; D: TRBD2; J: TRBJ2-7; size: .; DNA: TGTGCCAGCAGCTACAGCGGGGGAAGCTCCTACGAGCAGTACTTC; CDR3: CASSYSGGSSYEQYF
V: TRBV9; D: .; J: TRBJ2-7; size: .; DNA: TGTGCCAGCAGCGTAGTGGCCACCTCCTACGAGCAGTACTTC; CDR3: CASSVVATSYEQYF
V: TRBV5-4; D: TRBD2; J: TRBJ2-1; size: .; DNA: TGTGCCAGCAGCTCTAGCGGGGTCTACAATGAGCAGTTCTTC; CDR3: CASSSSGVYNEQFF
V: TRBV28; D: .; J: TRBJ1-5; size: once; DNA: TGTGCCAGCAGTTCTCGGAGGGGGGGAGGGAATCAGCCCCAGCATTTT; CDR3: CASSSRRGGGNQPQHF
V: TRBV9; D: TRBD1; J: TRBJ2-2; size: .; DNA: TGTGCCAGCAGCCAAGGCCCCCAGGGGGTCCTAACCGGGGAGCTGTTTTTT; CDR3: CASSQGPQGVLTGELFF
V: TRBV7-2; D: TRBD1; J: TRBJ1-2; size: .; DNA: TGTGCCAGCAGCTTCGACAGGGGAAGCCTTAGCTATGGCTACACCTTC; CDR3: CASSFDRGSLSYGYTF
V: TRBV28; D: .; J: TRBJ2-7; size: .; DNA: TGTGCCAGCAGTTTGGTTACCGGGACCTACGAGCAGTACTTC; CDR3: CASSLVTGTYEQYF
V: TRBV6-2/TRBV6-3; D: .; J: TRBJ2-4; size: .; DNA: TGTGCCAGCAGTCCAACAGTTGGTAGCGGAAACATTCAGTACTTC; CDR3: CASSPTVGSGNIQYF
V: TRBV28; D: .; J: TRBJ1-1; size: .; DNA: TGTGCCAGCAGTTTATTTCGGAGGGACACTGAAGCTTTCTTT; CDR3: CASSLFRRDTEAFF
V: TRBV20-1; D: .; J: TRBJ1-1; size: .; DNA: TGCAGTGCTCGGAGGGCGGATGAAGCTTTCTTT; CDR3: CSARRADEAFF
V: TRBV4-3; D: TRBD2; J: TRBJ2-3; size: few; DNA: TGCGCCAGCAGCCAAGATAGGTCGTCTAGCGGGACTAGCACAGATACGCAGTATTTT; CDR3: CASSQDRSSSGTSTDTQYF
V: TRBV10-2; D: TRBD2; J: TRBJ2-5; size: .; DNA: TGCGCCAGCCGGACTAGCGGGAGGTCGGAGACCCAGTACTTC; CDR3: CASRTSGRSETQYF
V: TRBV11-2; D: TRBD1; J: TRBJ2-7; size: once; DNA: TGTGCCAGCAGCGTACAAGGGGGCGCCCTCGACGAGCAGTACTTC; CDR3: CASSVQGGALDEQYF
V: TRBV4-3; D: TRBD2; J: TRBJ2-3; size: .; DNA: TGCGCCAGCAGCTCTCGACTAGCGGGGGGAATCACAGATACGCAGTATTTT; CDR3: CASSSRLAGGITDTQYF
V: TRBV4-3; D: .; J: TRBJ1-2; size: .; DNA: TGCGCCAGCAGCCAAGGCCGGACTAGAGATGGCTACACCTTC; CDR3: CASSQGRTRDGYTF
V: TRBV28; D: .; J: TRBJ2-2; size: .; DNA: TGTGCCAGCAGTTTAGGGGGCGCGAACACCGGGGAGCTGTTTTTT; CDR3: CASSLGGANTGELFF
V: TRBV10-3; D: .; J: TRBJ1-5; size: .; DNA: TGTGCCATCAGTGCAGGGGCCCTGGTCGGCAATCAGCCCCAGCATTTT; CDR3: CAISAGALVGNQPQHF
V: TRBV19; D: .; J: TRBJ1-1; size: .; DNA: TGTGCCAGTAGTTTTACCCCCCGGCTAAACACTGAAGCTTTCTTT; CDR3: CASSFTPRLNTEAFF
V: TRBV24-1; D: TRBD1; J: TRBJ2-1; size: .; DNA: TGTGCCACCAGTGATCGACAGGGCCACTACAATGAGCAGTTCTTC; CDR3: CATSDRQGHYNEQFF
V: TRBV7-2; D: .; J: TRBJ2-3; size: .; DNA: TGTGCCAGCAGCTTTGGGGGGCTGATCACAGATACGCAGTATTTT; CDR3: CASSFGGLITDTQYF
V: TRBV7-2; D: .; J: TRBJ2-1; size: .; DNA: TGTGCCAGCGGCTTAGGGCAATATGGGGTGTTCTTC; CDR3: CASGLGQYGVFF
V: TRBV6-6; D: .; J: TRBJ1-6; size: once; DNA: TGTGCCAGCAGGCCCAGGGGTTTGAGTTCACCCCTCCACTTT; CDR3: CASRPRGLSSPLHF
V: TRBV24-1; D: .; J: TRBJ2-4; size: .; DNA: TGTGCCACCAGTGGTTGGGGGAAAGGAAACATTCAGTACTTC; CDR3: CATSGWGKGNIQYF
V: TRBV3-1/TRBV3-2; D: TRBD2; J: TRBJ2-7; size: .; DNA: TGTGCCAGCAGCCACCACGGCGGCGGGAGTGCGGGTGAGCAGTACTTC; CDR3: CASSHHGGGSAGEQYF
V: TRBV10-3; D: .; J: TRBJ2-1; size: .; DNA: TGTGCCACCGACACGGGACACCAATACAATGAGCAGTTCTTC; CDR3: CATDTGHQYNEQFF
V: TRBV29-1; D: TRBD1; J: TRBJ2-2; size: .; DNA: TGCAGCGCCCACCGACAGGGGAACACCGGGGAGCTGTTTTTT; CDR3: CSAHRQGNTGELFF
V: TRBV5-6; D: TRBD1; J: TRBJ1-3; size: .; DNA: TGTGCCAGCGAACCTAGGACAGGGTATGGAAACACCATATATTTT; CDR3: CASEPRTGYGNTIYF
V: TRBV18; D: .; J: TRBJ1-1; size: .; DNA: TGTGCCAGCTCACCGACTACAGGGAGACGGACTGAAGCTTTCTTT; CDR3: CASSPTTGRRTEAFF
V: TRBV6-5; D: .; J: TRBJ1-6; size: .; DNA: TGTGCCAGCAGTAGGGAGGATAATTCACCCCTCCACTTT; CDR3: CASSREDNSPLHF
V: TRBV5-1; D: .; J: TRBJ2-6; size: .; DNA: TGCGCCAGCAGCTTGTTCGCCGGGGCCAACGTCCTGACTTTC; CDR3: CASSLFAGANVLTF
V: TRBV5-6; D: .; J: TRBJ1-5; size: few; DNA: TGTGCCAGCAGCTCCGGGTGGGGAAGCAATCAGCCCCAGCATTTT; CDR3: CASSSGWGSNQPQHF
V: TRBV3-1/TRBV3-2; D: TRBD1; J: TRBJ2-7; size: .; DNA: TGTGCCAGCAGCCAAGAGAGGTCTAGGGGGCGAGGCGAGCAGTACTTC; CDR3: CASSQERSRGRGEQYF
V: TRBV5-1; D: TRBD1; J: TRBJ1-4; size: once; DNA: TGCGCCAGCAGCTTGGGACAGGGGAGGAGTGAAAAACTGTTTTTT; CDR3: CASSLGQGRSEKLFF
V: TRBV2; D: .; J: TRBJ1-1; size: .; DNA: TGTGCCAGCTCGAGGGCTGGGGCAGCTTTCTTT; CDR3: CASSRAGAAFF
V: TRBV7-9; D: .; J: TRBJ2-7; size: few; DNA: TGTGCCAGCACCCGGGACCGCAGCTCCTACGAGCAGTACTTC; CDR3: CASTRDRSSYEQYF
V: TRBV20-1; D: .; J: TRBJ1-6; size: .; DNA: TGCAGTGCTAGTAATATGGGTAATTCACCCCTCCACTTT; CDR3: CSASNMGNSPLHF
V: TRBV10-3; D: .; J: TRBJ1-3; size: few; DNA: TGTGCCATCAGCCAGGACAGTGGAAACACCATATATTTT; CDR3: CAISQDSGNTIYF
V: TRBV3-1/TRBV3-2; D: .; J: TRBJ2-1; size: .; DNA: TGTGCCAGCAGCCAACTACAGTCGTACAATGAGCAGTTCTTC; CDR3: CASSQLQSYNEQFF